The count of the clone carrying this T cell receptor beta chain is one. The sample originates from a study of blood T cell repertoires in COVID-19. Turning to the study itself: The analysed material was cDNA or gDNA that came from T cells, B-cell-depleted T cells, or PBMCs.

Assay used: immunoSEQ multiplex PCR; TCRdb lists only in-frame clones, some missing. The sample shows about 240,000 clones, 75% to 85% of them seen only once. Sequencing was performed on peripheral blood. The clonotype originates from a woman aged 60 to 75 with active or convalescent COVID-19.

CDR3 DNA: TGCGCCAGCAGCTTGGCCGTGGGACTTAGCACAGATACGCAGTATTTT. Translation: CASSLAVGLSTDTQYF. The chain combines TRBV5-1 with TRBJ2-3; a weak D match, TRBD2 (6 bases). V was shortened by 0 bases and J by 0 bases, with 11 bases between the two germline ends. This CDR3 is built from 16 residues. Germline V gene data show CDR1 as SGHRS and CDR2 as YFSETQ.